This is a list of T cell receptor beta chains from one sample in a study of blood T cell repertoires in COVID-19. Profiling relied on immunoSEQ multiplex PCR, and the TCRdb table lists in-frame clones only, not all of them. The sample includes about 86,000 clones, 65% to 85% of them seen just once. Input material: peripheral blood. All receptors derive from a man between 65 and 85 years old with acute or convalescent COVID-19. Each CDR3 is given with its conserved first and last residue. D genes are given only for firm matches. Clone sizes are given selectively: once, few, many, or a class where the clone is expanded.

D	V	size	J	CDR3	DNA
.	TRBV6-6	.	TRBJ1-1	CASSYPGGENTEAFF	TGTGCCAGCAGTTACCCTGGGGGGGAGAACACTGAAGCTTTCTTT
.	TRBV11-2	.	TRBJ1-2	CASSLVDGTRGGGYTF	TGTGCCAGCAGCTTAGTAGACGGGACGCGGGGGGGCGGCTACACCTTC
TRBD1	TRBV5-4	.	TRBJ1-4	CASSPGTGNEKLFF	TGTGCCAGCAGCCCCGGGACAGGGAATGAAAAACTGTTTTTT
TRBD1	TRBV6-5	few	TRBJ1-5	CASSTQGVNQPQHF	TGTGCCAGCAGTACACAGGGGGTCAATCAGCCCCAGCATTTT
TRBD1	TRBV7-8	few	TRBJ1-6	CASSLGQGDSPLHF	TGTGCCAGCAGCTTAGGACAGGGCGATTCACCCCTCCACTTT
.	TRBV11-2	.	TRBJ2-3	CASSLRQGFTDTQYF	TGTGCCAGCAGCTTAAGGCAGGGGTTCACAGATACGCAGTATTTT
.	TRBV4-1	.	TRBJ1-3	CASSRSEGGAGNTIYF	TGCGCCAGCAGCCGCTCCGAGGGGGGGGCTGGAAACACCATATATTTT
.	TRBV6-5	.	TRBJ1-5	CASSPEQGSRQPQHF	TGTGCCAGCAGCCCCGAACAGGGTAGCCGTCAGCCCCAGCATTTT
.	TRBV2	.	TRBJ1-4	CASSVGAANEKLFF	TGTGCCAGCAGTGTGGGGGCGGCTAATGAAAAACTGTTTTTT
.	TRBV27	.	TRBJ2-7	CASSLAGSEQYF	TGTGCCAGCAGTTTGGCAGGCTCCGAGCAGTACTTC
.	TRBV10-3	.	TRBJ2-2	CAITEGGFTGELFF	TGTGCCATCACCGAGGGAGGATTCACCGGGGAGCTGTTTTTT
.	TRBV5-1	.	TRBJ1-3	CASSQGLSGNTIYF	TGCGCCAGCAGCCAGGGCCTCTCTGGAAACACCATATATTTT
TRBD1	TRBV7-2	.	TRBJ2-2	CASSLWTGPNTGELFF	TGTGCCAGCAGCCTATGGACAGGACCGAACACCGGGGAGCTGTTTTTT
TRBD1	TRBV11-3	.	TRBJ2-2	CASSPTRGQDGELFF	TGTGCCAGCAGCCCGACCAGGGGGCAGGACGGGGAGCTGTTTTTT
.	TRBV2	few	TRBJ1-5	CASSGTPRQPQHF	TGTGCCAGCAGCGGGACTCCCCGGCAGCCCCAGCATTTT
TRBD1	TRBV2	.	TRBJ1-2	CASRRQGERGYTF	TGTGCCAGCAGGCGGCAGGGGGAGCGTGGCTACACCTTC
.	TRBV21-1	.	TRBJ1-2	CASSKDRVRNGYTF	TGTGCCAGCAGCAAAGACAGGGTGAGGAATGGCTACACCTTC
TRBD2	TRBV5-4	.	TRBJ2-2	CASSRGGKNTGELFF	TGTGCCAGCAGCCGGGGGGGGAAGAACACCGGGGAGCTGTTTTTT
TRBD1	TRBV28	few	TRBJ2-2	CASSLWGQGYTGELFF	TGTGCCAGCAGTTTATGGGGACAGGGGTACACCGGGGAGCTGTTTTTT
.	TRBV19	.	TRBJ2-3	CASSPGTGAGPRDTQYF	TGTGCCAGTAGTCCTGGGACAGGAGCGGGGCCAAGAGATACGCAGTATTTT
TRBD2	TRBV5-4	.	TRBJ2-1	CASSSDGGTYNEQFF	TGTGCCAGCAGCTCTGACGGGGGGACCTACAATGAGCAGTTCTTC
.	TRBV18	few	TRBJ1-4	CASSPLQGSVEKLFF	TGTGCCAGCTCACCTCTGCAGGGGTCGGTCGAAAAACTGTTTTTT
.	TRBV19	few	TRBJ2-3	CASSIGDYSTQYF	TGTGCCAGTAGTATCGGTGACTATTCAACGCAGTATTTT
.	TRBV13	.	TRBJ2-1	CASSPTAGREQFF	TGTGCCAGCAGCCCCACCGCTGGCCGCGAGCAGTTCTTC
.	TRBV5-1	.	TRBJ2-7	CASSLGHYTYEQYF	TGCGCCAGCAGCTTGGGTCACTACACCTACGAGCAGTACTTC
TRBD1	TRBV5-4	.	TRBJ1-6	CASSSRTGGQNSPLHF	TGTGCCAGCAGCAGTCGGACAGGGGGCCAAAATTCACCCCTCCACTTT
.	TRBV5-1	.	TRBJ2-3	CASSWDSSGDTQYF	TGCGCCAGCAGCTGGGACTCTTCTGGGGATACGCAGTATTTT
.	TRBV5-1	.	TRBJ1-1	CASSSGQSENTEAFF	TGCGCCAGCAGCTCCGGACAGTCGGAGAACACTGAAGCTTTCTTT
.	TRBV10-3	.	TRBJ1-1	CAIGADMNTEAFF	TGTGCCATCGGGGCAGACATGAACACTGAAGCTTTCTTT
TRBD2	TRBV7-2	.	TRBJ2-5	CASSLARTSGKETQYF	TGTGCCAGCAGCTTAGCACGGACTAGCGGTAAAGAGACCCAGTACTTC
TRBD2	TRBV5-1	few	TRBJ2-3	CASSLALTSGGADTQYF	TGCGCCAGCAGCTTGGCCCTGACTAGCGGGGGCGCAGATACGCAGTATTTT
TRBD2	TRBV6-2/TRBV6-3	.	TRBJ2-3	CASSYPNSGGAPDTQYF	TGTGCCAGCAGTTACCCGAATAGCGGGGGGGCCCCAGATACGCAGTATTTT
.	TRBV10-1	.	TRBJ2-7	CASSEVVEQYF	TGCGCCAGCAGTGAGGTAGTCGAGCAGTACTTC
.	TRBV4-1	.	TRBJ2-2	CASSQVQMAGELFF	TGCGCCAGCAGCCAAGTTCAGATGGCCGGGGAGCTGTTTTTT
.	TRBV28	.	TRBJ2-3	CASSGQGGADTQYF	TGTGCCAGCAGCGGACAGGGAGGGGCAGATACGCAGTATTTT
TRBD2	TRBV14	.	TRBJ2-1	CASSQNPGLEYNEQFF	TGTGCCAGCAGCCAAAACCCGGGACTAGAATACAATGAGCAGTTCTTC
TRBD2	TRBV11-3	once	TRBJ2-1	CASSPQRGGYNEQFF	TGTGCCAGCAGCCCTCAGCGGGGGGGGTACAATGAGCAGTTCTTC
.	TRBV5-6	.	TRBJ1-2	CASSRTPGVAGYTF	TGTGCCAGCAGTCGGACCCCAGGGGTGGCTGGCTACACCTTC
.	TRBV7-9	.	TRBJ2-5	CASSFTRQETQYF	TGTGCCAGCAGCTTTACTAGGCAAGAGACCCAGTACTTC
.	TRBV29-1	.	TRBJ2-1	CSVEAPGRGARGQFF	TGCAGCGTTGAAGCCCCTGGGCGGGGAGCAAGGGGGCAGTTCTTC
.	TRBV11-2	.	TRBJ2-6	CASSLGGPGANVLTF	TGTGCCAGCAGCTTAGGGGGGCCTGGGGCCAACGTCCTGACTTTC
.	TRBV5-4	.	TRBJ2-1	CASSLPGNNEQFF	TGTGCCAGCAGCTTGCCCGGGAACAATGAGCAGTTCTTC
.	TRBV5-3	once	TRBJ2-2	CARSALRQGGTGELFF	TGTGCCAGAAGCGCGCTTAGACAGGGAGGCACCGGGGAGCTGTTTTTT
TRBD1	TRBV27	.	TRBJ1-1	CASSFGTGDEAFF	TGTGCCAGCAGTTTTGGGACAGGCGATGAAGCTTTCTTT
.	TRBV5-1	.	TRBJ2-3	CASSLNYLSDTQYF	TGCGCCAGCAGCTTGAACTATTTGTCAGATACGCAGTATTTT
TRBD2	TRBV20-1	.	TRBJ2-3	CSASPLAGVTDTQYF	TGCAGTGCTAGTCCACTAGCGGGGGTTACAGATACGCAGTATTTT
.	TRBV28	.	TRBJ1-4	CAITAANEKLFF	TGTGCCATCACCGCGGCTAATGAAAAACTGTTTTTT
.	TRBV20-1	.	TRBJ2-7	CSASGPLALTPYEQYF	TGCAGTGCTAGTGGTCCACTAGCTCTGACCCCCTACGAGCAGTACTTC
.	TRBV3-1/TRBV3-2	once	TRBJ1-2	CASSQEGLRYGYTF	TGTGCCAGCAGCCAAGAGGGACTGCGCTATGGCTACACCTTC
TRBD1	TRBV6-1	.	TRBJ1-6	CASSEDRGLNSPLHF	TGTGCCAGCAGTGAAGACAGGGGGCTAAATTCACCCCTCCACTTT
.	TRBV29-1	.	TRBJ1-2	CSVRTALGGYTF	TGCAGCGTTCGGACAGCGCTTGGTGGCTACACCTTC
.	TRBV5-6	.	TRBJ2-7	CASSRSGTPRQYF	TGTGCCAGCAGCCGATCCGGGACACCCCGGCAGTACTTC
TRBD1	TRBV19	.	TRBJ1-4	CASSPIGDSEKLFF	TGTGCCAGTAGTCCCATTGGGGACAGTGAAAAACTGTTTTTT
.	TRBV7-9	once	TRBJ2-5	CASSLSVPQETQYF	TGTGCCAGCAGCTTATCCGTCCCGCAAGAGACCCAGTACTTC
TRBD2	TRBV19	.	TRBJ2-2	CAAKGLAGGSVFGELFF	TGTGCCGCTAAAGGGCTAGCGGGGGGCAGTGTGTTCGGGGAGCTGTTTTTT
.	TRBV7-8	.	TRBJ1-2	CASSPSDRGNYGYTF	TGTGCCAGCAGCCCCAGCGATAGGGGGAACTATGGCTACACCTTC
.	TRBV21-1	.	TRBJ2-2	CAKTGGAGYTGELFF	TGTGCCAAAACAGGGGGGGCTGGCTACACCGGGGAGCTGTTTTTT
.	TRBV28	.	TRBJ1-2	CASSPTANYGYTF	TGTGCCAGCAGCCCTACCGCTAACTATGGCTACACCTTC
.	TRBV4-2	.	TRBJ1-5	CASSRDPLEPPQHF	TGTGCCAGCAGCCGCGACCCTTTGGAGCCGCCCCAGCATTTT